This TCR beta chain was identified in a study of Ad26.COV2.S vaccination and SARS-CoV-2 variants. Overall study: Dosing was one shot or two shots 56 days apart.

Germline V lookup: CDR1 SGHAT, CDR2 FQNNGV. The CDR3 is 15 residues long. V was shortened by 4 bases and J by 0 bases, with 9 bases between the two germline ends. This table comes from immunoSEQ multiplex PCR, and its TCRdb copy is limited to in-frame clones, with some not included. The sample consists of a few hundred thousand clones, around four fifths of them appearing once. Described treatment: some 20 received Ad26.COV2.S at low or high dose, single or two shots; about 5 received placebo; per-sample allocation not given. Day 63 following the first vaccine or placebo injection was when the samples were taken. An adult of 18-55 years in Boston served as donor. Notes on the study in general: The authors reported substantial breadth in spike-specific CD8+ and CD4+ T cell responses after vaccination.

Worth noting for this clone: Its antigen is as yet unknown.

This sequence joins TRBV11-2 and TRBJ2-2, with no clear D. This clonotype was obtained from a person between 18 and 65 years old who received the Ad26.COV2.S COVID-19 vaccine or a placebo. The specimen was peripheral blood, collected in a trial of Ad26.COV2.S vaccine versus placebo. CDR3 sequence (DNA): TGTGCCAGCAGCTCACTTCCGGCGAACACCGGGGAGCTGTTTTTT. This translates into CASSSLPANTGELFF.